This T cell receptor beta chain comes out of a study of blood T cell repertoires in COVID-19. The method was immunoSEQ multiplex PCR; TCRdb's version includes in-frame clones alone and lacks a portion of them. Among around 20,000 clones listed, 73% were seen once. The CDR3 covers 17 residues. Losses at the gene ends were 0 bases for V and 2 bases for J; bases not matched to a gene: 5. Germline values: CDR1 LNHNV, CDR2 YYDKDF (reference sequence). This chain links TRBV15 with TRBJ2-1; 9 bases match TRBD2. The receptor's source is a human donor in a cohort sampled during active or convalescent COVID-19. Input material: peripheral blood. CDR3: CATSRESSGMAYNEQFF. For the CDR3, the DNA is TGTGCCACCAGCAGAGAATCTAGCGGGATGGCCTACAATGAGCAGTTCTTC.